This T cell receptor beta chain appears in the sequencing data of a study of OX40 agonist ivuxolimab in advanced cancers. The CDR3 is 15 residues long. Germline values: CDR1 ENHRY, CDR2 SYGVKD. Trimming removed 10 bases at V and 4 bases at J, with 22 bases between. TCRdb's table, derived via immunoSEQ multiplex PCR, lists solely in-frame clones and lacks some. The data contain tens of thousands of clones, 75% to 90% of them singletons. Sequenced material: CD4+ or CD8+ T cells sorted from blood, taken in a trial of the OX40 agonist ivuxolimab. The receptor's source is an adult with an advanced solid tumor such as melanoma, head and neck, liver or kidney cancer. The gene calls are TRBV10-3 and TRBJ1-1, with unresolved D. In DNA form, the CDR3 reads TGTGCCACTCGGATCCAACCCACTTATAGCACTGAAGCTTTCTTT. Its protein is CATRIQPTYSTEAFF.